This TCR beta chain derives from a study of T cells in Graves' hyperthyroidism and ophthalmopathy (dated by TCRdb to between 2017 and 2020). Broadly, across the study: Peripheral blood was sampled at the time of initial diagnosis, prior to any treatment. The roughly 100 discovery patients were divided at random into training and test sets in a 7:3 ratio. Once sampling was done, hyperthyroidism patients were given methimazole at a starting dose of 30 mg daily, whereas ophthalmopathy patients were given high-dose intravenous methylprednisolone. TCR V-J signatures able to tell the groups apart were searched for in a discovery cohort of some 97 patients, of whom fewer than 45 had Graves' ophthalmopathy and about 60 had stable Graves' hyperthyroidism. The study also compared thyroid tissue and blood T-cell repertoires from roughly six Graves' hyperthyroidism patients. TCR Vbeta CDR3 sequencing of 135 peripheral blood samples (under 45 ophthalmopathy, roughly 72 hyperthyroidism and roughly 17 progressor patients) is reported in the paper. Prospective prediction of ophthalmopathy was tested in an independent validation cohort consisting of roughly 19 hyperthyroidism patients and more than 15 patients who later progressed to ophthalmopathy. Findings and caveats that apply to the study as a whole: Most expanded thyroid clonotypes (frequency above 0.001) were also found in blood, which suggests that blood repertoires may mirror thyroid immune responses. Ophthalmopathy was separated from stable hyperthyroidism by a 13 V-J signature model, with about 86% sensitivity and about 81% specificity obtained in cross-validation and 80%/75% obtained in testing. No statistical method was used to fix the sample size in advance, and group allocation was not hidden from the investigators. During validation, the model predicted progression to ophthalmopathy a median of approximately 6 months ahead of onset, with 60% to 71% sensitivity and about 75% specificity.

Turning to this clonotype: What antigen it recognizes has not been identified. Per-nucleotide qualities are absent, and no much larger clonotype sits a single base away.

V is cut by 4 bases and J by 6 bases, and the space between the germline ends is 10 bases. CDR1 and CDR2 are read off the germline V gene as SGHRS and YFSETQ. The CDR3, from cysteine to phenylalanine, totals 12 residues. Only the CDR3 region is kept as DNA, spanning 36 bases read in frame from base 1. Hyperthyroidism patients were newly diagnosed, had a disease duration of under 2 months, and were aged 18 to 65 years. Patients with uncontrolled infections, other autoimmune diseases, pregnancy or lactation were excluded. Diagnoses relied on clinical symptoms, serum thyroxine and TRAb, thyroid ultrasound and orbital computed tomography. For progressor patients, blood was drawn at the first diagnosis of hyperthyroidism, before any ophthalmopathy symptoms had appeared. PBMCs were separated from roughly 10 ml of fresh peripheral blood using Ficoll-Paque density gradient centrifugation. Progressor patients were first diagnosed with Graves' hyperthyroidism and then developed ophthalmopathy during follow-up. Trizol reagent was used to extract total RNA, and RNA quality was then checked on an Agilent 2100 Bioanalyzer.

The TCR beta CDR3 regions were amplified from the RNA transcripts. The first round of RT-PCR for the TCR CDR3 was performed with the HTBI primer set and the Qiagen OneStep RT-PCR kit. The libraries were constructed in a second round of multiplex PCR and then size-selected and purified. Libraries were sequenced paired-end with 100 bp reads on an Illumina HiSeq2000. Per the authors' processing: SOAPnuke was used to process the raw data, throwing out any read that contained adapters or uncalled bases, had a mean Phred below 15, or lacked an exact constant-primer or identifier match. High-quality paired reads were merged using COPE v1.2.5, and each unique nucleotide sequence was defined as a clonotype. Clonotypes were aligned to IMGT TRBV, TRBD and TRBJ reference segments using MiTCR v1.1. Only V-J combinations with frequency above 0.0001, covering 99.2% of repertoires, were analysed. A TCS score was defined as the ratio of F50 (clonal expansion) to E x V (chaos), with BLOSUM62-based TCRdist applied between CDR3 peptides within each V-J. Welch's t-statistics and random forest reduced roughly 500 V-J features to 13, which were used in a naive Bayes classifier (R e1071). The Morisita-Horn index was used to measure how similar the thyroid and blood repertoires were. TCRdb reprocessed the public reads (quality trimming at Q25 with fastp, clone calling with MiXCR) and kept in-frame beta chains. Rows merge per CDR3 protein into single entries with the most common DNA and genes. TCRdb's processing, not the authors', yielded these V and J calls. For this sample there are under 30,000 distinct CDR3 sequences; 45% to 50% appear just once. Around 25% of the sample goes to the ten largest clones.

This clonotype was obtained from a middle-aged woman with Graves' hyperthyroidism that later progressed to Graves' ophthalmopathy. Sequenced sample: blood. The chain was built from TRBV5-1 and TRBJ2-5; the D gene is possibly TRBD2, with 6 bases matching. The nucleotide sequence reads TGCGCCAGCAGCAACCGGGGGAAGACCCAGTACTTC. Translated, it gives CASSNRGKTQYF.